Below, 8 T cell receptor beta chains from the same sample are listed, as sequenced in a study of cytomegalovirus exposure and HLA in healthy donors. Researchers ran the PCR with 60 Vbeta and 13 Jbeta primers. The assay was immunoSEQ multiplex PCR, and TCRdb's table has in-frame clones only and misses some. The repertoire holds roughly 200,000 clones, roughly 10% seen once, with roughly 1.3% in the top ten. Sequenced sample: PBMCs. The receptors were gathered from a young woman in good health and CMV-seropositive.

This clone was found a few times. This chain links TRBV18 with TRBJ1-2; 8 bases line up with TRBD1. The CDR3 length is 16 residues. The J segment lost 4 bases and the V segment lost 7 bases, leaving 14 bases of the junction unmatched. In germline, CDR1 is KGHSH, CDR2 LQKENI. The CDR3 reads CASYQGATGRGYGYTF. The CDR3 region has the DNA TGTGCCAGCTACCAGGGGGCCACGGGTCGGGGCTATGGCTACACCTTC.

This clone has more than one count but fewer than ten. J is TRBJ2-3 and V is TRBV4-1, with 10 bases that match TRBD2. Trimming removed 4 bases from V and 1 base from J; junction bases left unmatched: 5. The CDR3 loop spans 16 amino acids. The V gene's germline CDR1 is MGHRA and CDR2 YSYEKL. CDR3 loop: CASSRSGTSGTDTQYF. The CDR3 DNA reads TGCGCCAGCAGCCGGTCCGGGACTAGCGGCACAGATACGCAGTATTTT.

In this sample, this clone turned up a few times. CDR3 nucleotide sequence: TGCGCCAGCAGCTTGGAAGGGACAGCGGAGACCCAGTACTTC. The encoded protein is CASSLEGTAETQYF. The chain has TRBV5-1 and TRBJ2-5; 7 nucleotides line up with TRBD1. With V trimmed by 0 bases and J by 5 bases, 4 bases remained unmatched. CDR3 length: 14 amino acids. Germline CDR1 and CDR2: SGHRS and YFSETQ. Using reference TRBV5-1 and TRBJ2-5 for the parts outside the CDR3, the full variable domain is KAGVTQTPRYLIKTRGQQVTLSCSPISGHRSVSWYQQTPGQGLQFLFEYFSETQRNKGNFPGRFSGRQFSNSRSEMNVSTLELGDSALYLCASSLEGTAETQYFGPGTRLLVL.

The chain is built from TRBV9 and TRBJ2-5; 11 bases are a match to TRBD2. Germline V gene sequence: CDR1 SGDLS, CDR2 YYNGEE. The junction had 5 bases not matched to a gene; V was cut back by 0 bases and J by 4 bases. CDR3 length: 16 amino acids. The CDR3: CASSVGGGTSGETQYF. CDR3 bases: TGTGCCAGCAGCGTAGGAGGCGGGACTAGCGGAGAGACCCAGTACTTC.

The V call is TRBV4-1, the J call TRBJ2-1, with 8 positions matching TRBD1. The CDR3 has 15 residues. The trim removed 4 bases at V and 7 bases at J, leaving 9 bases unmatched. Germline V gene lookup returns CDR1 MGHRA and CDR2 YSYEKL. In DNA, the CDR3 is TGCGCCAGCAGCCCAGGACAGGGCTATCCTAATGAGCAGTTCTTC. It yields the protein CASSPGQGYPNEQFF.

This clone was seen more than once but under ten times. V and J are TRBV19 and TRBJ1-2; TRBD1 matches 7 bases. V lost 6 bases and J lost 3; bases outside the gene matches: 7. Germline loops: CDR1 LNHDA, CDR2 SQIVND (reference sequence). The CDR3 spans 14 residues. This chain's CDR3 is CASSSAGGYYGYTF. The CDR3 DNA reads as TGTGCCAGTAGCTCTGCAGGGGGGTACTATGGCTACACCTTC.

The chain has TRBV5-4 and TRBJ1-2; maybe TRBD1 (5 bases). Trimming pared 4 bases from V and 14 bases from J, leaving 18 bases between. The CDR3 is made up of 12 amino acids. Per the germline V gene, CDR1 is SGHNT and CDR2 is YYREEE (reference sequence). CDR3 residues: CASSGIEGAGTF. CDR3 coding DNA: TGTGCCAGCAGCGGGATAGAAGGGGCAGGTACCTTC.

The chain couples TRBV9 to TRBJ2-1, with D perhaps matching TRBD1 (6 bases). From germline, CDR1 is SGDLS and CDR2 YYNGEE. V was clipped by 4 bases and J by 7 bases, with 15 bases between them. The length of the CDR3 is 14 residues. CDR3 DNA: TGTGCCAGCAGCCCAGGGGTGATGTTGAATGAGCAGTTCTTC. This translates into CASSPGVMLNEQFF.